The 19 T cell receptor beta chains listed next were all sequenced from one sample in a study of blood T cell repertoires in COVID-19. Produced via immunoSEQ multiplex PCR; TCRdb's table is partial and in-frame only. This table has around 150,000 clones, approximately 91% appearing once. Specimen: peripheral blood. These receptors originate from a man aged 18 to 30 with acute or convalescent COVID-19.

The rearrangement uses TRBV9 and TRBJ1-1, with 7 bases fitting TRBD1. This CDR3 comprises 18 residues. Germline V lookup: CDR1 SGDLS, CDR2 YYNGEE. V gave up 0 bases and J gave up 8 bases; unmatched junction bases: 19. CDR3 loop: CASSVAFGQAKGPAEAFF. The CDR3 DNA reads TGTGCCAGCAGCGTAGCTTTCGGACAGGCCAAAGGACCTGCGGAAGCTTTCTTT.

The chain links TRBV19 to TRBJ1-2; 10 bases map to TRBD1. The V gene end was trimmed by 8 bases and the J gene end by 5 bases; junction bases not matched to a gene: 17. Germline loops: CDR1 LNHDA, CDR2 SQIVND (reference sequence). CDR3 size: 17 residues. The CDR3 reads CASSQRPGTGVEYGYTF. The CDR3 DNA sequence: TGTGCCAGTTCCCAGCGACCCGGGACAGGGGTGGAATATGGCTACACCTTC.

The CDR3 region has the DNA TGTGCCAGCAGTTCGGGAGCAGATACGCAGTATTTT. It is translated as CASSSGADTQYF. The rearrangement uses TRBV6-6 and TRBJ2-3, with D perhaps TRBD2 (6 bases). Germline V CDR1 and CDR2: MNHNY, SVGAGI (reference sequence). The CDR3 has 12 residues. Deletions cut 4 bases from V and 4 bases from J, with 6 bases between.

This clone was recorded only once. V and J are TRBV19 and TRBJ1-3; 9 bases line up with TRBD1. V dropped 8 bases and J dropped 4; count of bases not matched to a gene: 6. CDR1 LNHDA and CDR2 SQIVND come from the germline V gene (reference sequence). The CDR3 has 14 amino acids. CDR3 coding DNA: TGTGCCAGTTCGACAGGGGGGAAGGGAAACACCATATATTTT. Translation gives CASSTGGKGNTIYF.

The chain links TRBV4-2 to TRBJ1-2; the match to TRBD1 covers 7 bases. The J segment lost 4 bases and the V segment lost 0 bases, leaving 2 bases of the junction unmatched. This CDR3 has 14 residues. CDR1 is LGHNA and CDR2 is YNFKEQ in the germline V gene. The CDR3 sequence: CASSQDRGSYGYTF. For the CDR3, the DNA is TGTGCCAGCAGCCAAGACAGGGGGAGCTATGGCTACACCTTC.

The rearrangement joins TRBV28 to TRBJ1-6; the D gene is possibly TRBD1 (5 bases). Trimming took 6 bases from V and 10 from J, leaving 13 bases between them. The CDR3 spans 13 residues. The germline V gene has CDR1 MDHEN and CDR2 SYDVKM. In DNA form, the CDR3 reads TGTGCCAGCAGCCTCCTCCAGGGCTCACCCCTCCACTTT. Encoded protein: CASSLLQGSPLHF. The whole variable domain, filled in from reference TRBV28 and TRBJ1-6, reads DVKVTQSSRYLVKRTGEKVFLECVQDMDHENMFWYRQDPGLGLRLIYFSYDVKMKEKGDIPEGYSVSREKKERFSLILESASTNQTSMYLCASSLLQGSPLHFGNGTRLTVT.

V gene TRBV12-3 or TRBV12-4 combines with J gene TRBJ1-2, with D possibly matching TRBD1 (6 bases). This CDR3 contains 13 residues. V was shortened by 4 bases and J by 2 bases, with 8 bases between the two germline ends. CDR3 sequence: CASSSDSNYGYTF. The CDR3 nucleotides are TGTGCCAGCAGTTCGGACAGCAACTATGGCTACACCTTC.

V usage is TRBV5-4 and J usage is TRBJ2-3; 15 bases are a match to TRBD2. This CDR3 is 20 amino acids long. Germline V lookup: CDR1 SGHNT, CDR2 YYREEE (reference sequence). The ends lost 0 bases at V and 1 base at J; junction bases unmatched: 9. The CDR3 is CASSLGTSGRANVGTDTQYF. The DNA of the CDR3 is TGTGCCAGCAGCTTGGGGACTAGCGGGAGGGCCAACGTAGGCACAGATACGCAGTATTTT.

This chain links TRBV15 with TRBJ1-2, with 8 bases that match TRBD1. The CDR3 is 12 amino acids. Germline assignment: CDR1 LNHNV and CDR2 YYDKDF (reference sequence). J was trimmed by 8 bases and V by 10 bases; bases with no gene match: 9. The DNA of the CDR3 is TGTGCCATCCCAGGACAGGGCGGAGGCTACACCTTC. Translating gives CAIPGQGGGYTF.

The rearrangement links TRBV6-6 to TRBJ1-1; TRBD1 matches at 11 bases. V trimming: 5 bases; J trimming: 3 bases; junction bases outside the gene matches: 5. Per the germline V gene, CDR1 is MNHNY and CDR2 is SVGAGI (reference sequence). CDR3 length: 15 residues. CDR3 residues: CASSPRTGGDTEAFF. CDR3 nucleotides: TGTGCCAGCAGTCCAAGGACAGGGGGCGACACTGAAGCTTTCTTT.

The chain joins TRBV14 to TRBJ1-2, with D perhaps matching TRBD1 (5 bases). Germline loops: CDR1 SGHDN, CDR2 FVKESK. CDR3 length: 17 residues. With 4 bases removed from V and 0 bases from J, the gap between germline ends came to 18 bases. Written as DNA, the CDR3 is TGTGCCAGCAGCCGGGCCTCCCTTTGGGGCGCTAACTATGGCTACACCTTC. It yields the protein CASSRASLWGANYGYTF.

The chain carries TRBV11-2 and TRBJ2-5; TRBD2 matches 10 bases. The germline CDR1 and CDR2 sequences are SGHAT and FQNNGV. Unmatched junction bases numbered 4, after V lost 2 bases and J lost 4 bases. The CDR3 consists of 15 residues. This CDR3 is CASSLLASGRETQYF. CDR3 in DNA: TGTGCCAGCAGCTTACTTGCTAGCGGGAGAGAGACCCAGTACTTC.

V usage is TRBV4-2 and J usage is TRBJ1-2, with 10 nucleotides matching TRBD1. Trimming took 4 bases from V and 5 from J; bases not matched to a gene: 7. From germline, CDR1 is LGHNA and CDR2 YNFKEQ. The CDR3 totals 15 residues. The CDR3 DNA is TGTGCCAGCAGCCGAAGACAGGGGGCGGAATATGGCTACACCTTC. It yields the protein CASSRRQGAEYGYTF.

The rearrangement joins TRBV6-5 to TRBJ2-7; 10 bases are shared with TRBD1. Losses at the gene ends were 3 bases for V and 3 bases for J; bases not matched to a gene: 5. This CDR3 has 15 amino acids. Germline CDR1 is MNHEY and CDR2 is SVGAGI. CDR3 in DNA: TGTGCCAGCAGTTATTCGGGACAGGGGAGCTACGAGCAGTACTTC. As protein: CASSYSGQGSYEQYF.

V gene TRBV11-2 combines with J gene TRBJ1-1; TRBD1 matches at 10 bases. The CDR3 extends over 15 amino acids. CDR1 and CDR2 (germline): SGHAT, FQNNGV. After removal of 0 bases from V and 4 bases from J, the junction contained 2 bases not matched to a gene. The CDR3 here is CASSLERTGGTEAFF. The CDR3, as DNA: TGTGCCAGCAGCTTAGAACGGACAGGGGGCACTGAAGCTTTCTTT.

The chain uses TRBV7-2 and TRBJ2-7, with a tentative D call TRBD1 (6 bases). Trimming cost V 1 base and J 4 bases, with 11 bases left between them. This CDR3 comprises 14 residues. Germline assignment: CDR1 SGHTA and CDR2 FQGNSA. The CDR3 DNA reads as TGTGCCAGCAGCTTAGACAGGGCAAGGTACGAGCAGTACTTC. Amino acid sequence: CASSLDRARYEQYF.

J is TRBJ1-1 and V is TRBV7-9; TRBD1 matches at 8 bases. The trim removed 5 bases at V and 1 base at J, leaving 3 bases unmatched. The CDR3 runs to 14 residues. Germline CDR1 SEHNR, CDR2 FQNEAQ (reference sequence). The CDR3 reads CASSLDRANTEAFF. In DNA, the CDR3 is TGTGCCAGCAGCCTGGACAGGGCGAACACTGAAGCTTTCTTT.

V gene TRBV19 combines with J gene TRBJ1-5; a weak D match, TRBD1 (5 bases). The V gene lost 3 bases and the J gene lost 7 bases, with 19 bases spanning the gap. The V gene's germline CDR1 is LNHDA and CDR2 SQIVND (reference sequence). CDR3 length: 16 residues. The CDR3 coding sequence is TGTGCCAGTAGTATGGGGGACTACTCCGCTAACCAGCCCCAGCATTTT. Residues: CASSMGDYSANQPQHF.

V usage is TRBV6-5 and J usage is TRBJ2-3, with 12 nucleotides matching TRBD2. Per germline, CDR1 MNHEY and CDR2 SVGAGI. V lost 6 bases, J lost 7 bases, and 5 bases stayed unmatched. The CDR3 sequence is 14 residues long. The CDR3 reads CASSGLAGIHTQYF. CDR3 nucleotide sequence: TGTGCCAGCAGCGGACTAGCGGGAATTCATACGCAGTATTTT.